This TCR beta chain was found in a study of CD8+ T cells in alopecia areata. It was cDNA, reverse transcribed from extracted RNA, that served as the sequencing template. Here immunoSEQ multiplex PCR was the method, and the copy in TCRdb shows in-frame clones only, minus some. Among over 200,000 clones, 50% to 70% were seen once, and the ten largest hold just over 0.45%. With regard to this clone: Other DNA sequences in the same sample also yield this CDR3.

Germline-derived CDR1 and CDR2 are SGHRS and YFSETQ. This CDR3 is 13 amino acids long. Trimming shortened V by 0 bases and J by 0 bases, and 3 bases separated the two germline ends. This specimen was CD4+ T cells sorted from blood, taken at week 0. The J gene is TRBJ1-2, the V gene TRBV5-1, with D uncertain. The sequence derives from a human donor with alopecia areata. The CDR3 sequence is CASSLGTNYGYTF. The CDR3 nucleotides are TGCGCCAGCAGCTTGGGCACTAACTATGGCTACACCTTC.